This T cell receptor beta chain was identified in a study of tumor-infiltrating lymphocytes in primary liver carcinoma. Looked up from germline, CDR1 is ENHRY and CDR2 is SYGVKD. The CDR3 is 16 residues long. RNA and DNA were co-extracted from roughly 20-30 mg of unsorted bulk tissue. For this clonotype: At one boundary the junction diverges from the germline segment, which might be a read error.

Synthesis of TCR beta cDNA was carried out from about 0.55 ug total RNA with a constant-region primer. Modified slightly, ARM-PCR produced TCR beta libraries over three nested multiplex PCR rounds. Primers for the first two PCR rounds were TRBV1-TRBV30 forward primers and a C-beta reverse primer (around 10 cycles per round). TCRdb ran MiXCR on the multiplex PCR reads and lists one entry per CDR3 protein. The profile covers 40,000 to 60,000 distinct CDR3 sequences, with just over 70% appearing a single time and roughly 29% taken by the ten largest. The chain links TRBV10-3 to TRBJ2-3; the match to TRBD1 covers 8 bases. TRBJ1-5 explains the end of the DNA better; the J call may be wrong. The TCR sequence derives from a man aged 35 to 55 with primary liver carcinoma and hepatitis B virus infection. The specimen was liver tumor tissue from sampling region 5. Noted subset: tumor region T5, tumor centre. The CDR3 protein is CAVSEVRTGSTDTQHF. CDR3 nucleotide sequence: TGTGCCGTCAGTGAGGTTAGGACAGGGAGCACAGATACGCAGCATTTT.